These T cell receptor beta chains were read from a single sample in a study of blood T cell repertoires in COVID-19. The protocol was immunoSEQ multiplex PCR, while the TCRdb copy is restricted to in-frame clones and leaves out a portion. The table lists some 150,000 clones, approximately 80% of them singletons. The sequencing sample was made of peripheral blood. These receptors all stem from a human donor in a cohort sampled during active COVID-19. Both conserved end residues are part of each CDR3. The D gene is left open where the match is weak.

cdr3_aa: CASSLVPGAMNTEAFF
v_call: TRBV11-2
d_call: NA

cdr3_aa: CASSDWTGRTGELFF
v_call: TRBV7-9
d_call: TRBD1

cdr3_aa: CATQQGHHSNQPQHF
v_call: TRBV6-5
d_call: NA

cdr3_aa: CASGQSLSYEQYF
v_call: TRBV2
d_call: NA

cdr3_aa: CASSWQGDTYTDTQYF
v_call: TRBV5-6
d_call: TRBD1

cdr3_aa: CAWRIAGGGNEQFF
v_call: TRBV30
d_call: TRBD2

cdr3_aa: CASSSNKQGFRNSPLHF
v_call: TRBV28
d_call: NA

cdr3_aa: CASSFLWRTGVEAFF
v_call: TRBV28
d_call: TRBD1

cdr3_aa: CARSLGPRRRPVAEKYNEQFF
v_call: TRBV5-3
d_call: NA

cdr3_aa: CASSLGGNTEAFF
v_call: TRBV27
d_call: NA

cdr3_aa: CASSVGVGGKNGYTF
v_call: TRBV9
d_call: NA

cdr3_aa: CSASRASGGQSTDTQYF
v_call: TRBV20-1
d_call: TRBD2

cdr3_aa: CASSRGGNQETQYF
v_call: TRBV14
d_call: TRBD2

cdr3_aa: CASSDLAGGTDTQYF
v_call: TRBV6-1
d_call: TRBD2

cdr3_aa: CASSHQTYEQYF
v_call: TRBV3-1/TRBV3-2
d_call: NA

cdr3_aa: CASNLRGTQYF
v_call: TRBV2
d_call: NA